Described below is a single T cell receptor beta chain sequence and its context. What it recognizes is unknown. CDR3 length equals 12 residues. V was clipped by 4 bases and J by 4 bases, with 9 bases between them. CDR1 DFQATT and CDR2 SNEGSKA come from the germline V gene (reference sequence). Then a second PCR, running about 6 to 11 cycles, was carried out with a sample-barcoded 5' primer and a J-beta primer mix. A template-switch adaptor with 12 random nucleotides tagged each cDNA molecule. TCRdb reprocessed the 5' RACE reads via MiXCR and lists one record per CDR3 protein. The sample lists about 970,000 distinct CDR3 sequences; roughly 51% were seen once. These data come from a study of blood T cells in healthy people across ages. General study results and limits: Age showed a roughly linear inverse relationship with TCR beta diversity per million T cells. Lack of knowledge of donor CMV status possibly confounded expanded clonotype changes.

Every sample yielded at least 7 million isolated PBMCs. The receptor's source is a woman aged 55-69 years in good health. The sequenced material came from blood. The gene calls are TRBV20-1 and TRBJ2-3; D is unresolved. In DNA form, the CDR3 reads TGCAGTGCTAAAACCGGGCCAGATACGCAGTATTTT. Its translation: CSAKTGPDTQYF.